This TCR beta chain was identified in a study of OX40 agonist ivuxolimab in advanced cancers. Study overall: Enrolled patients in dose escalation had cancers that were hepatocellular carcinoma, melanoma, renal cell or head and neck cancer.

The assay was immunoSEQ multiplex PCR, and TCRdb's table has in-frame clones only and misses some. This sample has 41,000 or so clones, with roughly 86% found just once. Germline V gene sequence: CDR1 PRHDT, CDR2 FYEKMQ (reference sequence). The V and J ends lost 2 bases and 0 bases, in that order; junction bases with no gene match: 9. The CDR3 is 17 amino acids. Patients with autoimmune history or systemic immunosuppression were excluded. As to this clone: What it recognizes is unknown.

Points from the study as a whole: People who partly responded at 0.1-3.0 mg/kg had some of the least clonal expansion seen. Compared with CD4+, CD8+ T cells on average had more expanded clones.

The chain has TRBV13 and TRBJ1-2, with 7 bases fitting TRBD1. Sequencing was performed on CD4+ or CD8+ T cells sorted from blood, taken in a trial of the OX40 agonist ivuxolimab. The receptor was derived from an adult with an advanced solid tumor such as melanoma, head and neck, liver or kidney cancer. The CDR3 DNA is TGTGCCAGCAGCTTATCCTTCTACAGGGGACCTAACTATGGCTACACCTTC. It codes for CASSLSFYRGPNYGYTF.